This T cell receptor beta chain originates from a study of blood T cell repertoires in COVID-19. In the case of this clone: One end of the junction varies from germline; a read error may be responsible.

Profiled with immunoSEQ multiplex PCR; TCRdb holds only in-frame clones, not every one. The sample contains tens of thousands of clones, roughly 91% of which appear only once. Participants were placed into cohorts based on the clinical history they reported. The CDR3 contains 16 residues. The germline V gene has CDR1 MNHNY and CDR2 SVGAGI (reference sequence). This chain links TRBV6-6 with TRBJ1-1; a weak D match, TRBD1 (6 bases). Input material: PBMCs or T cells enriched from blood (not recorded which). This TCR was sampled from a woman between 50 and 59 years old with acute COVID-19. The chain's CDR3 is CASRNSGTSLNSEAFF. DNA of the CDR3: TGTGCCAGCAGAAATTCAGGGACAAGTCTGAACTCTGAAGCTTTCTTT.